This TCR beta chain was recorded in a study of blood T cells in healthy people across ages. Donation came from healthy Caucasian individuals in Russia who were aged about 6 to 100. PBMCs numbering at least 6.5 million were isolated per sample. This clonotype has just a few counts. The CDR3 consists of 16 residues. Germline CDR1 reads MDHEN; CDR2 reads SYDVKM. The V gene end was trimmed by 6 bases and the J gene end by 3 bases; junction bases not matched to a gene: 11. A second about 7 to 12 cycle PCR used barcoded and J-beta primers. With 12 random nucleotides, a template-switch adaptor tagged each individual cDNA molecule. Each CDR3 protein gets one entry after TCRdb re-called the 5' RACE reads with MiXCR. Among some 640,000 distinct CDR3 sequences listed, around 45% were seen once.

Sequenced material: blood. This sequence was found in a woman aged 55 to 70 in good health. The chain employs TRBV28 and TRBJ1-2; 9 nucleotides agree with TRBD1. CDR3 residues: CASRPPGTGSDYGYTF. The CDR3 DNA is TGTGCCAGCAGACCTCCCGGGACAGGGAGTGACTATGGCTACACCTTC.